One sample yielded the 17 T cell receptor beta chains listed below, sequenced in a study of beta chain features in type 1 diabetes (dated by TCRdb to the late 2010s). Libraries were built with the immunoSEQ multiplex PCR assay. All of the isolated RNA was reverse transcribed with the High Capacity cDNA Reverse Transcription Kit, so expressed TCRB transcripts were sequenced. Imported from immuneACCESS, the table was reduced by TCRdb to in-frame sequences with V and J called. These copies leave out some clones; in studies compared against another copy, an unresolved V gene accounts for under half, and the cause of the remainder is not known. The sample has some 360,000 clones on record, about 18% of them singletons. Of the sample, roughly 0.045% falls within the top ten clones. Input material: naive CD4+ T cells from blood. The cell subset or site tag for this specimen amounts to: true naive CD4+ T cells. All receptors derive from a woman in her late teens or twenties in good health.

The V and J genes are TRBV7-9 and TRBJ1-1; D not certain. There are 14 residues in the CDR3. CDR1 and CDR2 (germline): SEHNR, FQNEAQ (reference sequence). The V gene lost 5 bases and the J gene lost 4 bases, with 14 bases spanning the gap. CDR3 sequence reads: CASSPQAGFTEAFF. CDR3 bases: TGTGCCAGCAGCCCCCAGGCGGGGTTCACTGAAGCTTTCTTT.

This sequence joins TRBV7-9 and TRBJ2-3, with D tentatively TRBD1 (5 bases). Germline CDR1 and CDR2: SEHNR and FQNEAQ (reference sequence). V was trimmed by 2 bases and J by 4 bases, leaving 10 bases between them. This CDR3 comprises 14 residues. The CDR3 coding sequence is TGTGCCAGCAGCTTAATCGCAGGGTCAGATACGCAGTATTTT. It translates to CASSLIAGSDTQYF.

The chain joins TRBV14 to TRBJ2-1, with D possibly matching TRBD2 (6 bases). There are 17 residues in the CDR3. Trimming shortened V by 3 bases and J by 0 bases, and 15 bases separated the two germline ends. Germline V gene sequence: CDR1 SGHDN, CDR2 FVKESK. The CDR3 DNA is TGTGCCAGCAGCCATCGTCCGGGGGTCAGCTCCTACAATGAGCAGTTCTTC. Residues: CASSHRPGVSSYNEQFF.

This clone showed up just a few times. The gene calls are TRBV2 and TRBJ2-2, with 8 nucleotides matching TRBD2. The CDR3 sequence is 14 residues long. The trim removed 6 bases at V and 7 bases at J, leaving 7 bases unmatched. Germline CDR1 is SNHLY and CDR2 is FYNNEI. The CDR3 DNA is TGTGCCAGCAGAACAGCGGGAGCCCGCGGGGAGCTGTTTTTT. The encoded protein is CASRTAGARGELFF. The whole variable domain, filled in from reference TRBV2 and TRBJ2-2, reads EPEVTQTPSHQVTQMGQEVILRCVPISNHLYFYWYRQILGQKVEFLVSFYNNEISEKSEIFDDQFSVERPDGSNFTLKIRSTKLEDSAMYFCASRTAGARGELFFGEGSRLTVL.

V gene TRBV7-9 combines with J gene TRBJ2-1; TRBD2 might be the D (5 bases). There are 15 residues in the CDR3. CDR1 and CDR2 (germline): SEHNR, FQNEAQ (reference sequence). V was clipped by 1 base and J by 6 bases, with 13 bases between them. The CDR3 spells CASSLDLALVNEQFF. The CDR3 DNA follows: TGTGCCAGCAGCTTAGATCTAGCTCTTGTCAATGAGCAGTTCTTC.

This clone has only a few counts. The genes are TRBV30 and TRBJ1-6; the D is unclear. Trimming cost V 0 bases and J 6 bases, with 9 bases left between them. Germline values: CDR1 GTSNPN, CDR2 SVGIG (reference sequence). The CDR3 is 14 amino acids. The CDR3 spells CAWSVMQANSPLHF. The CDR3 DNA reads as TGTGCCTGGAGTGTAATGCAGGCTAATTCACCCCTCCACTTT.

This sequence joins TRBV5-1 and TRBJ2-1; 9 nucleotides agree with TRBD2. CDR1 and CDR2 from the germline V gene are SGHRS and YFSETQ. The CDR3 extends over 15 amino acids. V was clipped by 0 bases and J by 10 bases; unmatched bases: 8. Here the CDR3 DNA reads TGCGCCAGCAGCTTGGTTGCGGGAGGGCCCGGGGAGCAGTTCTTC. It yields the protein CASSLVAGGPGEQFF. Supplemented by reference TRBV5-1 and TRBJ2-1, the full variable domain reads KAGVTQTPRYLIKTRGQQVTLSCSPISGHRSVSWYQQTPGQGLQFLFEYFSETQRNKGNFPGRFSGRQFSNSRSEMNVSTLELGDSALYLCASSLVAGGPGEQFFGPGTRLTVL.

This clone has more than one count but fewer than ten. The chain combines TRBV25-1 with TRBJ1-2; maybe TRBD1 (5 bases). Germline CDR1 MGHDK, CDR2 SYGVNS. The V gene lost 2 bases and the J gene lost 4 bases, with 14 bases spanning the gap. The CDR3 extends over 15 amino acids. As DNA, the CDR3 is TGTGCCAGCAGTGAAGGAACAGGAGCCTTCTATGGCTACACCTTC. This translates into CASSEGTGAFYGYTF.

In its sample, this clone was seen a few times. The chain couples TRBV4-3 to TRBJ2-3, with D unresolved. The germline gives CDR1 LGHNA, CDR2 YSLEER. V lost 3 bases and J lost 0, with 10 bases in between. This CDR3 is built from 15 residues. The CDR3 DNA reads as TGCGCCAGCAGCCAGAGCTGGGCTAGCACAGATACGCAGTATTTT. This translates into CASSQSWASTDTQYF.

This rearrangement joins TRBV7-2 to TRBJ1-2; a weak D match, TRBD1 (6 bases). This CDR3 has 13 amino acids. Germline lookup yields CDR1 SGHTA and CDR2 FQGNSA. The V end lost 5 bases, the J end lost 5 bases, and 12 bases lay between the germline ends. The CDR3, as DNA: TGTGCCAGCAGCCCGGACAGCGTTTATGGCTACACCTTC. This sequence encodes CASSPDSVYGYTF.

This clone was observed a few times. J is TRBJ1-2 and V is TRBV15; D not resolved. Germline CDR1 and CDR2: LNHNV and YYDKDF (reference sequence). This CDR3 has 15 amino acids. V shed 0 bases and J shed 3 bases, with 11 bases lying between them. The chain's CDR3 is CATSRDRGLDYGYTF. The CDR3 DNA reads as TGTGCCACCAGCAGAGATCGGGGTCTGGACTATGGCTACACCTTC.

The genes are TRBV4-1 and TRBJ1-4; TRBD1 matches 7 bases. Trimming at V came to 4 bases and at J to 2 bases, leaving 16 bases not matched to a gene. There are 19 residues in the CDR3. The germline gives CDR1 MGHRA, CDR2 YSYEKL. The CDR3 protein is CASSPGSWQGEATNEKLFF. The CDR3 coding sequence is TGCGCCAGCAGCCCTGGGAGTTGGCAGGGGGAGGCGACTAATGAAAAACTGTTTTTT.

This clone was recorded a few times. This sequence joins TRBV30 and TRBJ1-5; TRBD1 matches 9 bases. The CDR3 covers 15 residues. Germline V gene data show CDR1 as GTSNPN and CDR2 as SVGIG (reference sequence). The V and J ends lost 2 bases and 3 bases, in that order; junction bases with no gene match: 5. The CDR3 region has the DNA TGTGCCTGGAGTCCGGGACAGGGAAACAATCAGCCCCAGCATTTT. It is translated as CAWSPGQGNNQPQHF. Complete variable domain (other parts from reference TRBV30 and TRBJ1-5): SQTIHQWPATLVQPVGSPLSLECTVEGTSNPNLYWYRQAAGRGLQLLFYSVGIGQISSEVPQNLSASRPQDRQFILSSKKLLLSDSGFYLCAWSPGQGNNQPQHFGDGTRLSIL.

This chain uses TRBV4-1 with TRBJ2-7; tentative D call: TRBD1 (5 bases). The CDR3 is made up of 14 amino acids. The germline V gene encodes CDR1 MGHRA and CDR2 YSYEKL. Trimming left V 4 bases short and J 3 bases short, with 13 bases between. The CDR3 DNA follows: TGCGCCAGCAGCCCGACCTCGACAGACTACGAGCAGTACTTC. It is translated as CASSPTSTDYEQYF.

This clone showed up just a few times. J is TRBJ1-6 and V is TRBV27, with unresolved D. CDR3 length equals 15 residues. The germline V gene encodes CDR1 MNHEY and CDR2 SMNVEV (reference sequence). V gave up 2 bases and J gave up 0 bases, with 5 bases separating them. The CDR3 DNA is TGTGCCAGCAGTTTAGGGAGCTCCTATAATTCACCCCTCCACTTT. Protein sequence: CASSLGSSYNSPLHF.

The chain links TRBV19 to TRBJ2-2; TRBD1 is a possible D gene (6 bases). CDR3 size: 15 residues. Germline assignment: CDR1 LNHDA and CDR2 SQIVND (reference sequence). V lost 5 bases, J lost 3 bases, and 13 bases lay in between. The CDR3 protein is CASSPRDKYTGELFF. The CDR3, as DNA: TGTGCCAGTAGTCCCCGGGACAAATACACCGGGGAGCTGTTTTTT.

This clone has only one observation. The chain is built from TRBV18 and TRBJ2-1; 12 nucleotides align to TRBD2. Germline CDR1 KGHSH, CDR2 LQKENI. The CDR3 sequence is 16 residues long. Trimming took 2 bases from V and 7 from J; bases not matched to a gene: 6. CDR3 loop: CASSPTGLAGWNEQFF. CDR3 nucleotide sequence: TGTGCCAGCTCACCAACGGGACTAGCGGGCTGGAATGAGCAGTTCTTC. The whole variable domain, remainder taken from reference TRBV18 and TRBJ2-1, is NAGVMQNPRHLVRRRGQEARLRCSPMKGHSHVYWYRQLPEEGLKFMVYLQKENIIDESGMPKERFSAEFPKEGPSILRIQQVVRGDSAAYFCASSPTGLAGWNEQFFGPGTRLTVL.